This is a list of T cell receptor beta chains from one sample in a study of T-cell memory formation after mild COVID-19. TCRdb used MiXCR to reprocess the 5' RACE reads, holding one entry per CDR3 protein. The sample carries fewer than 500,000 distinct CDR3 sequences, about 23% recorded once. The sample taken for sequencing was PBMCs or a T cell subset sorted from them (not recorded which). These receptors were taken from an adult woman who had mild COVID-19 (a few samples of this study predate the infection). Cell type and time point are not known. Both conserved end residues are part of each CDR3. Fields, in order: clone size, V gene, D gene, J gene, CDR3 protein, CDR3 DNA. D genes are given only for firm matches. Expanded clones get a size class; other rows say once, few or many, or leave the size out.

>few|TRBV7-9|NA|TRBJ2-6
CASSLSAATSGGANVLTF
TGTGCCAGCAGCTTAAGCGCAGCCACCTCGGGAGGGGCCAACGTCCTGACTTTC
>many|TRBV4-2|TRBD1|TRBJ2-2
CASSQGGTGGITGELFF
TGTGCCAGCAGCCAGGGGGGGACAGGGGGGATCACCGGGGAGCTGTTTTTT
>NA|TRBV6-6|TRBD1|TRBJ2-5
CASNGQVGRETQYF
TGTGCCAGCAACGGACAGGTCGGGCGAGAGACCCAGTACTTC
>NA|TRBV11-2|NA|TRBJ1-1
CASSWGSGGAEAFF
TGTGCCAGCAGCTGGGGAAGCGGGGGGGCGGAAGCTTTCTTT
>NA|TRBV2|NA|TRBJ1-1
CASSPQGTPSGAFF
TGTGCCAGCAGCCCACAGGGCACCCCCAGCGGGGCTTTCTTT
>few|TRBV9|TRBD2|TRBJ2-3
CASSLLAGETDTQYF
TGTGCCAGCAGCCTACTAGCGGGAGAAACAGATACGCAGTATTTT
>few|TRBV20-1|TRBD1|TRBJ2-2
CSAPDRGPTGELFF
TGCAGTGCACCGGACAGGGGGCCTACCGGGGAGCTGTTTTTT
>few|TRBV20-1|NA|TRBJ1-1
CSANGRGELGFMNTEAFF
TGCAGTGCTAACGGCAGGGGTGAACTGGGGTTTATGAACACTGAAGCTTTCTTT
>NA|TRBV12-3/TRBV12-4|NA|TRBJ1-6
CASSFGAHNSPLHF
TGTGCCAGCTCCTTCGGGGCCCATAATTCACCCCTCCACTTT
>few|TRBV14|NA|TRBJ2-7
CASSRSRSEQYF
TGTGCCAGCAGCCGATCTCGGAGCGAGCAGTACTTC
>few|TRBV29-1|NA|TRBJ1-1
CSVEEDSLEEAFF
TGCAGCGTTGAGGAGGACAGCCTCGAAGAAGCTTTCTTT
>NA|TRBV7-9|NA|TRBJ2-3
CASSSSGTLSTDTQYF
TGTGCCAGCAGCAGTTCCGGGACTTTGTCCACAGATACGCAGTATTTT
>few|TRBV5-1|TRBD1|TRBJ2-7
CASSTGQDYEQYF
TGCGCCAGCAGCACCGGACAGGACTACGAGCAGTACTTC
>few|TRBV24-1|TRBD1|TRBJ1-1
CATRTGDLNTEAFF
TGTGCCACCAGGACAGGGGACCTGAACACTGAAGCTTTCTTT
>few|TRBV7-2|NA|TRBJ2-1
CASRLVAEYNEQFF
TGTGCCAGCAGGTTAGTTGCGGAGTACAATGAGCAGTTCTTC
>NA|TRBV5-1|NA|TRBJ1-4
CASSLDRGPSRGEKLFF
TGCGCCAGCAGCTTGGATAGGGGACCTTCTCGGGGTGAAAAACTGTTTTTT
>NA|TRBV5-1|TRBD2|TRBJ2-5
CASSWKRTSGKTETQYF
TGCGCCAGCAGCTGGAAGAGGACTAGCGGGAAGACAGAGACCCAGTACTTC
>few|TRBV6-5|NA|TRBJ2-2
CASSEDRNGELFF
TGTGCCAGCAGCGAAGATCGGAACGGGGAGCTGTTTTTT
>NA|TRBV19|TRBD1|TRBJ1-1
CASSRRDREYTEAFF
TGTGCCAGTAGTAGGAGGGACAGGGAGTACACTGAAGCTTTCTTT
>few|TRBV9|TRBD1|TRBJ1-1
CASSVEAGGPEAFF
TGTGCCAGCAGCGTAGAGGCAGGGGGGCCTGAAGCTTTCTTT
>few|TRBV6-5|NA|TRBJ2-3
CASSYSAWPSEPDTQYF
TGTGCCAGCAGTTACTCGGCGTGGCCTAGCGAACCAGATACGCAGTATTTT
>NA|TRBV9|NA|TRBJ2-7
CASSDGGSYEQYF
TGTGCCAGCAGCGACGGGGGCTCCTACGAGCAGTACTTC
>few|TRBV29-1|TRBD2|TRBJ2-7
CSVEDRREGREQYF
TGCAGCGTTGAAGATCGGCGGGAGGGCCGCGAGCAGTACTTC
>few|TRBV14|NA|TRBJ2-7
CASSQDLGAAGYEQYF
TGTGCCAGCAGCCAAGATCTGGGGGCGGCGGGCTACGAGCAGTACTTC
>NA|TRBV12-3/TRBV12-4|NA|TRBJ1-5
CASSFRGASNQPQHF
TGTGCCAGCAGTTTCAGGGGAGCCTCCAATCAGCCCCAGCATTTT
>NA|TRBV5-1|TRBD1|TRBJ2-7
CASSFGTGEHEQYF
TGCGCCAGCAGCTTCGGGACAGGGGAACACGAGCAGTACTTC
>once|TRBV24-1|NA|TRBJ2-7
CATSVPEQDLEQYF
TGTGCCACCAGTGTTCCGGAGCAGGATCTGGAGCAGTACTTC
>NA|TRBV4-1|NA|TRBJ2-2
CASSQVGNTGELFF
TGCGCCAGCAGCCAAGTCGGGAACACCGGGGAGCTGTTTTTT
>NA|TRBV4-1|NA|TRBJ2-1
CASSEGQFSYNEQFF
TGCGCCAGCAGCGAAGGACAGTTCTCCTACAATGAGCAGTTCTTC
>NA|TRBV15|NA|TRBJ2-1
CATSRDPEAGEQFF
TGTGCCACCAGCAGAGATCCAGAGGCAGGTGAGCAGTTCTTC
>few|TRBV5-1|NA|TRBJ2-7
CASSLVGTPYEQYF
TGCGCCAGCAGCTTAGTCGGAACCCCCTACGAGCAGTACTTC
>NA|TRBV7-2|NA|TRBJ2-1
CASSSQAGYEQFF
TGTGCCAGCAGCTCCCAGGCAGGGTATGAGCAGTTCTTC
>NA|TRBV7-6|NA|TRBJ2-2
CASSLEAPGQYTGELFF
TGTGCCAGCAGCTTAGAGGCACCGGGCCAATATACCGGGGAGCTGTTTTTT
>NA|TRBV15|NA|TRBJ2-7
CATSRRRGYEQYF
TGTGCCACCAGCAGACGCCGGGGTTACGAGCAGTACTTC
>NA|TRBV29-1|NA|TRBJ1-1
CSVREGVGGDTEAFF
TGCAGCGTTAGGGAAGGGGTTGGGGGAGACACTGAAGCTTTCTTT
>NA|TRBV5-6|TRBD1|TRBJ2-7
CASSLGTGLDEQYF
TGTGCCAGCAGCTTGGGGACAGGGCTCGACGAGCAGTACTTC
>once|TRBV5-8|NA|TRBJ1-1
CASTLLPGTEAFF
TGTGCCAGCACCCTACTGCCAGGCACTGAAGCTTTCTTT
>few|TRBV6-5|NA|TRBJ2-1
CASSYSGGGNSYNEQFF
TGTGCCAGCAGTTACTCGGGGGGTGGGAACTCCTACAATGAGCAGTTCTTC
>NA|TRBV6-5|TRBD1|TRBJ2-7
CASSYSNRGRLEQYF
TGTGCCAGCAGTTACTCCAACAGGGGGAGACTCGAGCAGTACTTC
>NA|TRBV4-1|NA|TRBJ2-2
CASSIGENTGELFF
TGCGCCAGCAGCATCGGGGAGAACACCGGGGAGCTGTTTTTT
>few|TRBV11-2|NA|TRBJ1-1
CASSLFVGGTMNTEAFF
TGTGCCAGCAGCTTATTTGTGGGTGGCACTATGAACACTGAAGCTTTCTTT
>NA|TRBV27|NA|TRBJ2-7
CASSSSTGNEQYF
TGTGCCAGCAGTTCTAGTACAGGGAACGAGCAGTACTTC
>NA|TRBV29-1|NA|TRBJ1-4
CSAGRDRFLSKLFF
TGCAGCGCCGGCCGGGACCGCTTTTTATCAAAACTGTTTTTT
>NA|TRBV5-1|TRBD2|TRBJ2-3
CASSYLGGGLDTQYF
TGCGCCAGCAGCTACCTGGGCGGGGGGCTAGATACGCAGTATTTT
>NA|TRBV7-3|TRBD1|TRBJ1-1
CASSRTGPNTEAFF
TGTGCCAGCAGTCGGACAGGACCGAACACTGAAGCTTTCTTT
>few|TRBV20-1|NA|TRBJ1-1
CSARATRGKTEAFF
TGCAGTGCTAGAGCCACCAGAGGGAAAACTGAAGCTTTCTTT
>NA|TRBV19|TRBD1|TRBJ2-5
CASKRDRGGQETQYF
TGTGCCAGTAAAAGGGACAGGGGTGGACAAGAGACCCAGTACTTC
>NA|TRBV12-3/TRBV12-4|TRBD2|TRBJ2-7
CASSPGLAGYSYEQYF
TGTGCCAGCAGCCCGGGACTAGCGGGCTACTCCTACGAGCAGTACTTC
>many|TRBV29-1|NA|TRBJ2-7
CSVTLSSYEQYF
TGCAGCGTCACTCTTAGCTCCTACGAGCAGTACTTC
>few|TRBV9|TRBD1|TRBJ1-1
CASSARQGNTEAFF
TGTGCCAGCAGCGCCCGACAGGGGAACACTGAAGCTTTCTTT
>few|TRBV3-1|NA|TRBJ2-7
CASSQVTLSSYEQYF
TGTGCCAGCAGCCAAGTTACCCTCAGCTCCTACGAGCAGTACTTC
>NA|TRBV12-3/TRBV12-4|NA|TRBJ1-2
CASSFSREGYTF
TGTGCCAGCAGTTTTTCCAGGGAAGGCTACACCTTC